This is a list of T cell receptor beta chains from one sample in a study of cytomegalovirus exposure and HLA in healthy donors. The table came from immunoSEQ multiplex PCR; TCRdb's copy has only in-frame clones and leaves some out. The sample lists 140,000 to 150,000 clones, about four fifths seen once, with just over 4.5% in the top ten. Material for sequencing was PBMCs. All receptors come from a man aged 40-49 years in good health and CMV-seronegative. The CDR3 runs from the conserved cysteine through the conserved F or W. A D gene is named only where the DNA matches it firmly. Size is omitted from some rows. Given values are once, few, many or a class for expanded clones.

NA,TRBD2,TRBJ2-5,TRBV7-9,CASSLAHRGGETQYF,TGTGCCAGCAGCTTAGCCCACCGGGGGGGGGAGACCCAGTACTTC
NA,TRBD2,TRBJ2-5,TRBV15,CATGDYGETQYF,TGTGCCACCGGGGACTACGGAGAGACCCAGTACTTC
once,NA,TRBJ2-7,TRBV4-1,CASSQGVGVEQYF,TGCGCCAGCAGCCAAGGGGTAGGGGTCGAGCAGTACTTC
NA,TRBD1,TRBJ2-7,TRBV5-1,CASSLRDSHSYEQYF,TGCGCCAGCAGCCTCCGGGACAGTCATTCCTACGAGCAGTACTTC
NA,NA,TRBJ2-7,TRBV5-1,CASSRGTASGPEAYEQYF,TGCGCCAGCAGCCGCGGGACAGCTAGCGGGCCAGAGGCCTACGAGCAGTACTTC
NA,TRBD1,TRBJ1-1,TRBV29-1,CSAETGGPTEAFF,TGCAGCGCAGAGACAGGGGGGCCCACTGAAGCTTTCTTT
NA,NA,TRBJ2-2,TRBV4-3,CASSQGTRGTGELFF,TGCGCCAGCAGCCAAGGGACAAGGGGAACCGGGGAGCTGTTTTTT
once,TRBD1,TRBJ2-3,TRBV11-3,CASSPGQGGSDTQYF,TGTGCCAGCAGCCCGGGACAGGGGGGGTCAGATACGCAGTATTTT
NA,TRBD1,TRBJ1-2,TRBV19,CASSAYRGDFYGYTF,TGTGCCAGCTCCGCCTACAGGGGCGACTTTTATGGCTACACCTTC
few,NA,TRBJ2-3,TRBV5-1,CASSLHRETDTQYF,TGCGCCAGCAGCCTACACAGGGAAACAGATACGCAGTATTTT
NA,NA,TRBJ2-1,TRBV6-6,CASSPNNEQFF,TGTGCCAGCAGCCCAAACAATGAGCAGTTCTTC
NA,NA,TRBJ2-7,TRBV11-2,CASSLRVGEQYF,TGTGCCAGCAGCCTCAGGGTGGGCGAGCAGTACTTC
NA,TRBD2,TRBJ2-3,TRBV9,CASSLGTTTDTQYF,TGTGCCAGCAGCTTAGGGACTACCACAGATACGCAGTATTTT
NA,TRBD1,TRBJ1-6,TRBV5-4,CASSMTGGASSPLHF,TGTGCCAGCAGCATGACAGGGGGCGCATCTTCACCCCTCCACTTT
NA,NA,TRBJ1-5,TRBV6-6,CASSKTVSNQPQHF,TGTGCCAGCAGTAAGACAGTTTCCAATCAGCCCCAGCATTTT
once,TRBD1,TRBJ1-2,TRBV7-2,CASTDVDRAGGYTF,TGTGCCAGCACAGATGTGGACAGGGCGGGGGGCTACACCTTC
NA,TRBD1,TRBJ2-7,TRBV27,CASSDFGQGNEQYF,TGTGCCAGCAGTGACTTTGGACAGGGTAACGAGCAGTACTTC
NA,TRBD2,TRBJ2-7,TRBV6-5,CASSYAVAGWNYEQYF,TGTGCCAGCAGTTACGCAGTAGCGGGGTGGAACTACGAGCAGTACTTC
few,TRBD1,TRBJ2-7,TRBV9,CASSAGDRAYEQYF,TGTGCCAGCAGCGCAGGGGACAGGGCCTACGAGCAGTACTTC
NA,NA,TRBJ2-3,TRBV7-9,CASSPSTDTQYF,TGTGCCAGCAGCCCATCCACAGATACGCAGTATTTT
NA,TRBD1,TRBJ2-7,TRBV7-9,CASSQRDRGSYEQYF,TGTGCCAGCAGCCAGAGGGACAGGGGGTCGTACGAGCAGTACTTC
NA,NA,TRBJ1-3,TRBV30,CAWKELAGNTIYF,TGTGCCTGGAAGGAGCTCGCGGGAAACACCATATATTTT